This T cell receptor (beta chain) is drawn from a study of blood T cell repertoires in COVID-19. Study information: T cells, B-cell-depleted T cells, or PBMCs provided the cDNA or gDNA that served as material.

The CDR3 consists of 14 residues. V lost 7 bases, J lost 0 bases, and 13 bases lay in between. Per the germline V gene, CDR1 is SQVTM and CDR2 is ANQGSEA. In the original processing: Quantification of nucleated cells was approximated via reference gene primer amplification. Sequenced by immunoSEQ multiplex PCR; TCRdb stores in-frame clones only, minus some. From that table come the V and J calls and clone size; the DNA was used to work out D and trimming. The sample lists 90,000 to 130,000 clones; over 65% were seen once. The chain has TRBV29-1 and TRBJ2-1, with D perhaps TRBD2 (6 bases). Material: peripheral blood. The source is a woman aged 80 or over with acute or convalescent COVID-19. CDR3 DNA sequence: TGCAGCGGAAGCGGGTTAAGCTCCTACAATGAGCAGTTCTTC. Translated: CSGSGLSSYNEQFF.